This T cell receptor (beta chain) was captured in a study of shared clonotypes between healthy human individuals. Broader study findings: Clonotype sharing levels among donors were expected to vary with sequencing depth.

Libraries were prepared by immunoSEQ multiplex PCR; TCRdb keeps only in-frame clonotypes and omits some of them. This repertoire shows 650,000 to 800,000 clones, 55% to 80% found once; its top ten account for about 1.8%. CDR1 is SEHNR, CDR2 FQNEAQ, per germline (reference sequence). This CDR3 spans 15 amino acids. Trimming took off 5 bases at V and 2 bases at J, with 15 bases between the two ends. Points on this clone: The antigen remains undetermined.

This chain connects TRBV7-9 to TRBJ1-1; TRBD1 might be the D (5 bases). Sequenced: memory CD4+ T cells sorted from blood. The subset was: CD45RA-negative fraction. The receptor was derived from a woman aged 25 to 45 in good health. CDR3 in DNA: TGTGCCAGCAGCATTTCCGGGACGGTCAACACTGAAGCTTTCTTT. Its protein is CASSISGTVNTEAFF.